This T cell receptor (beta chain) was recorded in a study of immune characterization of retroperitoneal liposarcoma. In germline, CDR1 is SGHTA, CDR2 FQGNSA. The CDR3 length is 16 residues. Deletions cut 0 bases from V and 0 bases from J, with 9 bases between. TCRdb reprocessed the PCR reads via MiXCR and lists one record per CDR3 protein. This sample yields 10,000 to 11,000 distinct CDR3 sequences, of which less than 40% are seen a single time; less than 25% belongs to the top ten. The sample consisted of tumor tissue. This receptor was taken from a male donor with retroperitoneal liposarcoma. The chain combines TRBV7-2 with TRBJ2-1; D uncertain. The CDR3 bases are TGTGCCAGCAGCTTAGCCAGCTCAAGCTCCTACAATGAGCAGTTCTTC. Protein sequence: CASSLASSSSYNEQFF.